The 8 T cell receptor beta chains below come from one sample, sequenced in a study of control samples from healthy donors and cancer patients. Method: immunoSEQ multiplex PCR; TCRdb's copy keeps in-frame clones and lacks some. This table has about 100,000 clones, about 90% appearing once. What was sequenced was blood. These receptors were taken from a woman aged 45-60 years in good health.

The V and J genes are TRBV6-5 and TRBJ2-5; 7 positions match TRBD1. The CDR3 sequence is 15 residues long. Germline V lookup: CDR1 MNHEY, CDR2 SVGAGI. V lost 0 bases and J lost 5; bases outside the gene matches: 6. The CDR3 DNA sequence: TGTGCCAGCAGTTACTCGATTGAGGGGGCGGAGACCCAGTACTTC. The encoded protein is CASSYSIEGAETQYF.

This CDR3 is CASSESGGGYTF. The CDR3 nucleotides are TGTGCCAGCAGCGAATCAGGGGGCGGCTACACCTTC. The chain links TRBV11-3 to TRBJ1-2; 8 bases match TRBD1. Germline CDR1 is SGHNT and CDR2 is YENEEA. The CDR3 is 12 amino acids. The ends lost 5 bases at V and 8 bases at J; junction bases unmatched: 4.

The genes are TRBV6-1 and TRBJ2-7; no firm D call. The CDR3 loop spans 13 amino acids. V was trimmed by 1 base and J by 0 bases, leaving 4 bases between them. Looked up from germline, CDR1 is MNHNS and CDR2 is SASEGT. The CDR3 bases are TGTGCCAGCAGTGAAGGGGTCTCCTACGAGCAGTACGTC. This codes for CASSEGVSYEQYV.

The rearrangement uses TRBV19 and TRBJ1-2, with D tentatively TRBD1 (6 bases). The germline V gene encodes CDR1 LNHDA and CDR2 SQIVND (reference sequence). Trimming removed 1 base at V and 1 base at J, with 10 bases between. There are 15 residues in the CDR3. CDR3 amino acids: CASSIVGGRNYGYTF. The CDR3 DNA sequence: TGTGCCAGTAGTATAGTAGGGGGACGTAACTATGGCTACACCTTC.

The V gene is TRBV3-1 (or the pseudogene TRBV3-2), the J gene TRBJ1-1; no clear D gene. CDR1 and CDR2 from the germline V gene are LGHDT and YNNKEL (reference sequence). V was clipped by 6 bases and J by 2 bases, with 10 bases between them. The CDR3 loop spans 13 amino acids. CDR3 protein: CASSRTANTEAFF. CDR3 DNA: TGTGCCAGCAGTCGAACAGCCAACACTGAAGCTTTCTTT.

The chain joins TRBV11-2 to TRBJ1-6, with TRBD1 as a possible D gene (5 bases). CDR3 length: 15 amino acids. Germline V gives CDR1 SGHAT, CDR2 FQNNGV. With 5 bases removed from V and 7 bases from J, the gap between germline ends came to 15 bases. In DNA form, the CDR3 reads TGTGCCAGCAGCCCAGAGGGCAGGGCGAATTCACCCCTCCACTTT. Residues: CASSPEGRANSPLHF.

The chain is built from TRBV5-6 and TRBJ2-7, with D uncertain. Germline V gene data show CDR1 as SGHDT and CDR2 as YYEEEE. With 6 bases removed from V and 3 bases from J, the gap between germline ends came to 13 bases. The CDR3 extends over 13 amino acids. The CDR3 DNA is TGTGCCAGCACTCGTGTCGGTATCTACGAGCAGTACTTC. It is translated as CASTRVGIYEQYF.

V usage is TRBV20-1 and J usage is TRBJ1-2; D is undetermined. CDR3 length: 12 residues. CDR1 and CDR2 from the germline V gene are DFQATT and SNEGSKA (reference sequence). The germline V and J ends were trimmed by 3 bases and 4 bases, with 9 bases remaining between them. CDR3 bases: TGCAGTGCTAGTAACACAGTCTATGGCTACACCTTC. Its protein is CSASNTVYGYTF.